This entry lists 20 T cell receptor beta chains sequenced from one sample in a study of blood T cell repertoires in COVID-19. Generated by immunoSEQ multiplex PCR, the TCRdb table keeps only in-frame clones and is missing some. This table has around 120,000 clones, over 80% appearing once. The sequenced material came from peripheral blood. Receptors originate from a man aged 70 or older with acute or convalescent COVID-19.

The V gene is TRBV5-1, the J gene TRBJ1-1, with D possibly TRBD1 on 5 matching bases. The CDR3 covers 13 residues. V dropped 1 base and J dropped 6 bases, with 10 bases sitting between them. CDR1 and CDR2 (germline): SGHRS, YFSETQ. The CDR3 sequence is CASSLPPGAEAFF. The CDR3 bases are TGCGCCAGCAGCTTGCCCCCGGGGGCTGAAGCTTTCTTT.

V is TRBV5-1 and J is TRBJ1-4; 8 positions agree with TRBD1. Germline CDR1 reads SGHRS; CDR2 reads YFSETQ. The CDR3 contains 14 residues. V shed 4 bases and J 7 bases; nucleotides not matched to a gene: 6. In DNA form, the CDR3 reads TGCGCCAGCAGCAAGGACAGGGTGGGTGAAAAACTGTTTTTT. Protein sequence: CASSKDRVGEKLFF.

J is TRBJ2-3 and V is TRBV20-1; D gene ambiguous. From germline, CDR1 is DFQATT and CDR2 SNEGSKA (reference sequence). The CDR3 has 11 residues. The germline V and J ends were trimmed by 5 bases and 6 bases, with 9 bases remaining between them. The CDR3 region is CSARLTDTQYF. CDR3 nucleotide sequence: TGCAGTGCTCGACTTACGGATACGCAGTATTTT.

The chain recombines TRBV28 with TRBJ2-7; the match to TRBD1 covers 8 bases. The germline V gene encodes CDR1 MDHEN and CDR2 SYDVKM. J gave up 6 bases and V 5 bases, and 12 bases lay outside the gene matches. This CDR3 contains 15 residues. The CDR3 region is CASSPGTGYFREQYF. DNA for the CDR3: TGTGCCAGCAGTCCCGGGACAGGTTATTTTCGCGAGCAGTACTTC.

The CDR3 nucleotides are TGTGCCAGCAGCTTAGGGCGGAGCTCCTACGAGCAGTACTTC. Translated, it gives CASSLGRSSYEQYF. The V call is TRBV7-2, the J call TRBJ2-7; D gene uncertain. V lost 1 base and J lost 0, with 7 bases in between. Germline V CDR1 and CDR2: SGHTA, FQGNSA. The length of the CDR3 is 14 residues.

A remark on this clone: One end of the junction is discordant with germline, which a read error may explain. This chain links TRBV7-7 with TRBJ2-3; 7 bases are a match to TRBD2. The germline V gene has CDR1 SSHAT and CDR2 FNYEAQ (reference sequence). CDR3 size: 15 residues. The CDR3, as DNA: TGTGCTAGCAGCTTAGGTCTAGCGGAAGGGGATACGCAGTATTTT. Translation gives CASSLGLAEGDTQYF. Full variable domain (remainder filled in from reference TRBV7-7 and TRBJ2-3): GAGVSQSPRYKVTKRGQDVTLRCDPISSHATLYWYQQALGQGPEFLTYFNYEAQPDKSGLPSDRFSAERPEGSISTLTIQRTEQRDSAMYRCASSLGLAEGDTQYFGPGTRLTVL.

A word on this clone: At one end, the junction sequence differs from germline, possibly due to a read error. V and J are TRBV7-7 and TRBJ2-3; D unresolved. The CDR3 sequence is 15 residues long. Germline loops: CDR1 SSHAT, CDR2 FNYEAQ (reference sequence). CDR3 sequence reads: CASSVGGTHTDTQYF. The CDR3 DNA follows: TGTGCTAGCAGCGTTGGCGGAACCCACACAGATACGCAGTATTTT.

This rearrangement joins TRBV28 to TRBJ2-3; TRBD1 matches at 7 bases. This CDR3 comprises 16 residues. CDR1 is MDHEN, CDR2 SYDVKM, per germline. V dropped 1 base and J dropped 5; count of bases not matched to a gene: 9. The CDR3 region is CASSLFGTVSIDTQYF. The DNA of the CDR3 is TGTGCCAGCAGTTTATTCGGGACAGTTTCGATAGATACGCAGTATTTT. Full variable domain (missing parts from reference TRBV28 and TRBJ2-3): DVKVTQSSRYLVKRTGEKVFLECVQDMDHENMFWYRQDPGLGLRLIYFSYDVKMKEKGDIPEGYSVSREKKERFSLILESASTNQTSMYLCASSLFGTVSIDTQYFGPGTRLTVL.

This sequence joins TRBV11-2 and TRBJ1-5; 8 bases line up with TRBD1. In germline, CDR1 is SGHAT, CDR2 FQNNGV. Losses at the gene ends were 0 bases for V and 7 bases for J; bases not matched to a gene: 5. This CDR3 region has 15 residues. CDR3 DNA: TGTGCCAGCAGCTTAGATACAGGGGGGTTACAGCCCCAGCATTTT. It translates to CASSLDTGGLQPQHF.

This clone was observed a single time. The chain links TRBV27 to TRBJ2-7, with 7 nucleotides matching TRBD1. V shed 4 bases and J 4 bases; nucleotides not matched to a gene: 7. There are 14 residues in the CDR3. Looked up from germline, CDR1 is MNHEY and CDR2 is SMNVEV (reference sequence). The CDR3 loop is CASSYRQGPYEQYF. Here the CDR3 DNA reads TGTGCCAGCAGTTATCGACAGGGACCTTACGAGCAGTACTTC.

V and J are TRBV7-9 and TRBJ1-5; 7 bases align to TRBD1. The V segment lost 4 bases and the J segment 4 bases; nucleotides outside the gene matches: 4. The CDR3 has 14 amino acids. Germline V gene sequence: CDR1 SEHNR, CDR2 FQNEAQ (reference sequence). The CDR3 DNA reads as TGTGCCAGCAGCTCGGCAGGGGGGAATCAGCCCCAGCATTTT. Its protein product is CASSSAGGNQPQHF.

This clone has a single count. The chain uses TRBV6-1 and TRBJ1-4, with 7 bases matching TRBD1. In germline, CDR1 is MNHNS, CDR2 SASEGT. The CDR3 contains 15 residues. V gave up 2 bases and J gave up 1 base; unmatched junction bases: 1. The CDR3 DNA reads TGTGCCAGCAGTGAAAGGGACAGAACTAATGAAAAACTGTTTTTT. Its protein is CASSERDRTNEKLFF.

CDR3 DNA: TGTGCCTGGAGTGGGACAGGGCTGGGTGCGCGCATTTATGGCTACACCTTC. Translating gives CAWSGTGLGARIYGYTF. V usage is TRBV30 and J usage is TRBJ1-2; 8 bases agree with TRBD1. The CDR3 runs to 17 residues. Germline trimming cut 1 base from V and 5 bases from J; bases unmatched to any gene: 15. CDR1 is GTSNPN, CDR2 SVGIG, per germline (reference sequence).

The chain employs TRBV5-1 and TRBJ2-1; D unresolved. Germline V gene data show CDR1 as SGHRS and CDR2 as YFSETQ. The CDR3 length is 13 residues. Deletions cut 0 bases from V and 5 bases from J, with 6 bases between. For the CDR3, the DNA is TGCGCCAGCAGCTTGGCCAGAAACAATGAGCAGTTCTTC. This gives the protein CASSLARNNEQFF.

The CDR3 protein is CASSIDRFYYGYTF. The DNA of the CDR3 is TGTGCCAGTAGTATAGACAGATTCTACTATGGCTACACCTTC. The chain joins TRBV19 to TRBJ1-2; no reliable D call. This CDR3 region has 14 residues. CDR1 is LNHDA, CDR2 SQIVND, per germline (reference sequence). V lost 0 bases and J lost 3, with 8 bases in between.

The chain is built from TRBV2 and TRBJ1-6; D is unclear. The CDR3 has 16 residues. Germline assignment: CDR1 SNHLY and CDR2 FYNNEI. Between the trimmed V and J ends, which lost 6 bases and 5 bases, there was a span of 17 bases. Here the CDR3 reads CASRSLYNGNNSPLHF. The CDR3, as DNA: TGTGCCAGCAGATCCCTGTATAACGGGAATAATTCACCCCTCCACTTT.

This clone has just a few counts. The V gene is TRBV24-1, the J gene TRBJ1-5; TRBD1 aligns across 8 bases. The V gene end was trimmed by 6 bases and the J gene end by 5 bases; junction bases not matched to a gene: 8. Germline assignment: CDR1 KGHDR and CDR2 SFDVKD. CDR3 length: 15 residues. Written as DNA, the CDR3 is TGTGCCACCAGTCAGGGGGCCAGATCGGATCAGCCCCAGCATTTT. It translates to CATSQGARSDQPQHF.

Only a few counts were recorded for this clone. This sequence joins TRBV20-1 and TRBJ1-5; TRBD1 might be the D (6 bases). The germline V gene has CDR1 DFQATT and CDR2 SNEGSKA (reference sequence). Trimming removed 3 bases from V and 5 bases from J, with 17 bases in between. The CDR3 is 15 residues long. CDR3: CSASALQGLDQPQHF. In DNA form, the CDR3 reads TGCAGTGCTAGTGCTCTACAGGGTTTGGATCAGCCCCAGCATTTT.

This chain joins TRBV10-2 and TRBJ1-5; 9 bases are shared with TRBD1. The V and J ends lost 8 bases and 2 bases, in that order; junction bases with no gene match: 10. The CDR3 contains 16 residues. Looked up from germline, CDR1 is WSHSY and CDR2 is SAAADI. In DNA, the CDR3 is TGCGCCAGCGGCTCCACAGGGGGCGGGGGCAATCAGCCCCAGCATTTT. It specifies CASGSTGGGGNQPQHF.

The chain couples TRBV7-9 to TRBJ1-4, with D possibly matching TRBD1 (6 bases). Trimming removed 6 bases from V and 0 bases from J, with 11 bases in between. Germline values: CDR1 SEHNR, CDR2 FQNEAQ (reference sequence). CDR3 length: 15 amino acids. CDR3 protein: CASRPQGTTNEKLFF. For the CDR3, the DNA is TGTGCCAGCAGGCCTCAGGGGACAACTAATGAAAAACTGTTTTTT.